The entry below gives a single T cell receptor (beta chain) sequence along with its context. The source of the sample is a study of blood T cell dynamics during melanoma immunotherapy. Overall study: Patients with metastatic melanoma got pembrolizumab or nivolumab-ipilimumab as first-line care.

Each bulk PBMC sample had roughly 350 ng DNA loaded. Only in-frame clones appear in the TCRdb table, and some are missing; sequencing was by immunoSEQ multiplex PCR. The table has roughly 29,000 clones, over 80% seen once. Specified time point: week 3, after first cycle of checkpoint inhibitor. Sampling occurred pretreatment (T0) and at week 3 (W3), after cycle one of checkpoint blockade. At 12 weeks after first infusion, RECIST 1.1 defined response for most patients. The V gene end was trimmed by 1 base and the J gene end by 2 bases; junction bases not matched to a gene: 4. The CDR3 extends over 15 amino acids. Germline loops: CDR1 SGHVS, CDR2 FNYEAQ.

This clonotype was obtained from a human donor with melanoma. The sample here was blood, taken from a patient treated with checkpoint blockade. V usage is TRBV7-6 and J usage is TRBJ2-5; 7 nucleotides line up with TRBD2. In nucleotides, the CDR3 is TGTGCCAGCAGCTTAGGGGAACTAGCGCAAGAGACCCAGTACTTC. It yields the protein CASSLGELAQETQYF.